The 28 T cell receptor beta chains below all came from one sample that was sequenced in a study of cytomegalovirus exposure and HLA in healthy donors. A multiplex PCR was run with 60 Vbeta primers and 13 Jbeta primers. Here immunoSEQ multiplex PCR was the method, and the copy in TCRdb shows in-frame clones only, minus some. The data hold 150,000 to 200,000 clones, with more than 65% observed a single time. The sample taken for sequencing was PBMCs. The receptor source for this set is a man in his forties or fifties in good health and CMV-seropositive.

The gene calls are TRBV4-2 and TRBJ2-5; TRBD2 matches 10 bases. V shed 4 bases and J 7 bases; nucleotides not matched to a gene: 15. From germline, CDR1 is LGHNA and CDR2 YNFKEQ. The CDR3 runs 17 residues. CDR3 in DNA: TGTGCCAGCAGCCTTCATCGACTAGCGGGTCTTGTATGGACCCAGTACTTC. This sequence encodes CASSLHRLAGLVWTQYF.

The chain joins TRBV2 to TRBJ1-2, with TRBD1 as a possible D gene (6 bases). The germline gives CDR1 SNHLY, CDR2 FYNNEI. This CDR3 comprises 12 residues. The germline V and J ends were trimmed by 8 bases and 6 bases, with 13 bases remaining between them. Written as DNA, the CDR3 is TGTGCCAGCTTTATCACAGGGAATGGCTACACCTTC. Amino acid sequence: CASFITGNGYTF.

V gene TRBV9 combines with J gene TRBJ1-1; TRBD1 aligns across 10 bases. Unmatched junction bases numbered 8, after V lost 0 bases and J lost 0 bases. Per the germline V gene, CDR1 is SGDLS and CDR2 is YYNGEE. The CDR3 has 18 amino acids. The chain's CDR3 is CASSVAPPGQGLNTEAFF. CDR3 DNA sequence: TGTGCCAGCAGCGTAGCCCCCCCGGGACAGGGGCTGAACACTGAAGCTTTCTTT.

The rearrangement joins TRBV13 to TRBJ2-5; unclear D gene. The CDR3 is 12 amino acids. Trimming left V 5 bases short and J 5 bases short, with 9 bases between. Germline lookup yields CDR1 PRHDT and CDR2 FYEKMQ (reference sequence). Here the CDR3 reads CASSPYSETQYF. The CDR3 nucleotides are TGTGCCAGCAGCCCCTATTCGGAGACCCAGTACTTC.

J is TRBJ1-5 and V is TRBV4-1, with D tentatively TRBD1 (6 bases). V was clipped by 1 base and J by 6 bases, with 10 bases between them. The CDR3 runs to 14 residues. Per germline, CDR1 MGHRA and CDR2 YSYEKL. The CDR3 spells CASSQAGVLQPQHF. CDR3 DNA sequence: TGCGCCAGCAGCCAAGCAGGGGTTCTTCAGCCCCAGCATTTT.

The CDR3 bases are TGTGCCTGGAGCAGGAGCGCGACGGGGGATACGCAGTATTTT. It is translated as CAWSRSATGDTQYF. The rearrangement links TRBV30 to TRBJ2-3; D is perhaps TRBD2 (5 bases). CDR3 length: 14 residues. The germline V gene encodes CDR1 GTSNPN and CDR2 SVGIG (reference sequence). Trimming cost V 3 bases and J 6 bases, with 16 bases left between them.

This rearrangement joins TRBV4-1 to TRBJ2-6; 7 bases match TRBD1. The V gene end was trimmed by 3 bases and the J gene end by 0 bases; junction bases not matched to a gene: 5. The germline CDR1 and CDR2 sequences are MGHRA and YSYEKL. The CDR3 is 17 residues long. The CDR3, as DNA: TGCGCCAGCAGCCAGTCCGGGACAGTCTCTGGGGCCAACGTCCTGACTTTC. Protein: CASSQSGTVSGANVLTF.

This clone was seen only once. The chain recombines TRBV7-3 with TRBJ1-1, with D possibly TRBD1 on 5 matching bases. This CDR3 region has 15 residues. Germline V gene data show CDR1 as SGHTA and CDR2 as FQGTGA. V was cut by 0 bases and J by 4 bases, with 12 bases left in between. The CDR3 DNA sequence: TGTGCCAGCAGCTTAACCGGGGGAGGTGGCACTGAAGCTTTCTTT. Residues: CASSLTGGGGTEAFF.

V gene TRBV27 combines with J gene TRBJ2-3; maybe TRBD1 (5 bases). In germline, CDR1 is MNHEY, CDR2 SMNVEV (reference sequence). The CDR3 has 14 amino acids. V gave up 5 bases and J gave up 5 bases, with 14 bases separating them. The CDR3 spells CASSPLTALDTQYF. The CDR3 DNA sequence: TGTGCCAGCAGTCCGTTGACAGCTCTAGATACGCAGTATTTT.

The chain is built from TRBV2 and TRBJ2-1; 8 bases are shared with TRBD1. The CDR3 has 14 residues. Germline V gives CDR1 SNHLY, CDR2 FYNNEI. V gave up 8 bases and J gave up 4 bases; unmatched junction bases: 7. CDR3 sequence: CASLRTGSYNEQFF. In nucleotides, the CDR3 is TGTGCCAGCTTGAGGACAGGGTCATACAATGAGCAGTTCTTC.

The CDR3 sequence: CASSYSTGGVGYGYTF. Here the CDR3 DNA reads TGTGCCAGCAGTTACTCAACAGGGGGCGTAGGCTATGGCTACACCTTC. The chain uses TRBV6-5 and TRBJ1-2, with 9 nucleotides matching TRBD1. Germline CDR1 and CDR2: MNHEY and SVGAGI. There are 16 residues in the CDR3. Trimming removed 0 bases from V and 4 bases from J; junction bases left unmatched: 6.

This sequence joins TRBV19 and TRBJ2-2; TRBD1 might be the D (6 bases). The CDR3 has 13 amino acids. V lost 9 bases, J lost 1 base, and 9 bases lay in between. From germline, CDR1 is LNHDA and CDR2 SQIVND (reference sequence). The CDR3 spells CASSGQNTGELFF. The CDR3 DNA is TGTGCCAGCTCGGGACAGAACACCGGGGAGCTGTTTTTT.

Written as DNA, the CDR3 is TGTGCCAGCAGTCGCAGGGGAACCTCCTACGAGCAGTACGTC. Its translation is CASSRRGTSYEQYV. The chain links TRBV6-1 to TRBJ2-7, with D perhaps matching TRBD1 (6 bases). CDR3 length equals 14 residues. Germline V gene lookup returns CDR1 MNHNS and CDR2 SASEGT. Trimming left V 5 bases short and J 0 bases short, with 11 bases between.

The chain carries TRBV5-1 and TRBJ1-5, with D perhaps TRBD1 (6 bases). CDR3 size: 13 residues. The germline V gene has CDR1 SGHRS and CDR2 YFSETQ. Trimming shortened V by 0 bases and J by 5 bases, and 6 bases separated the two germline ends. CDR3 region: CASSLGTDQPQHF. The CDR3 DNA sequence: TGCGCCAGCAGCTTGGGGACAGATCAGCCCCAGCATTTT. Using reference TRBV5-1 and TRBJ1-5 for the parts outside the CDR3, the full variable domain is KAGVTQTPRYLIKTRGQQVTLSCSPISGHRSVSWYQQTPGQGLQFLFEYFSETQRNKGNFPGRFSGRQFSNSRSEMNVSTLELGDSALYLCASSLGTDQPQHFGDGTRLSIL.

The genes are TRBV19 and TRBJ2-5, with D possibly being TRBD1 (6 bases). The CDR3 has 15 residues. In germline, CDR1 is LNHDA, CDR2 SQIVND (reference sequence). Between the trimmed V and J ends, which lost 5 bases and 5 bases, there was a span of 18 bases. In DNA form, the CDR3 reads TGTGCCAGTAGTCCTTCAGGGGCCAGACGGGAGACCCAGTACTTC. The encoded protein is CASSPSGARRETQYF.

This clone was found once. The chain carries TRBV19 and TRBJ1-1; perhaps TRBD1 as D (5 bases). The CDR3 is 13 residues long. Trimming left V 3 bases short and J 5 bases short, with 10 bases between. Germline CDR1 LNHDA, CDR2 SQIVND (reference sequence). The CDR3 bases are TGTGCCAGTAGTATTGGGGGAGGAACTGAAGCTTTCTTT. Protein sequence: CASSIGGGTEAFF.

The rearrangement joins TRBV5-1 to TRBJ1-2; 9 nucleotides match TRBD1. CDR1 is SGHRS, CDR2 YFSETQ, per germline. V shed 4 bases, J shed 7 bases, and the junction held 8 bases outside the gene matches. The CDR3 length is 14 residues. The CDR3 coding sequence is TGCGCCAGCAGCCTCGGACAGGGGTTTGGTGGCTACACCTTC. This codes for CASSLGQGFGGYTF.

The chain combines TRBV4-1 with TRBJ1-1; perhaps TRBD1 as D (6 bases). The CDR3 sequence is 17 residues long. Between the trimmed V and J ends, which lost 0 bases and 7 bases, there was a span of 21 bases. Looked up from germline, CDR1 is MGHRA and CDR2 is YSYEKL. This chain's CDR3 is CASSQDRGAHPYLEAFF. CDR3 in DNA: TGCGCCAGCAGCCAAGATCGGGGGGCTCATCCCTACCTTGAAGCTTTCTTT.

The V call is TRBV11-1, the J call TRBJ1-1; 9 positions agree with TRBD1. V shed 6 bases, J shed 5 bases, and the junction held 10 bases outside the gene matches. The CDR3 sequence is 15 residues long. CDR1 and CDR2 (germline): SGHAT, FQDESV (reference sequence). CDR3 DNA: TGTGCCAGCAGATATAAGGGGACAGGGAGGACTGAAGCTTTCTTT. Its translation is CASRYKGTGRTEAFF.

This sequence joins TRBV18 and TRBJ2-3, with a possible D match to TRBD1 (6 bases). Trimming took off 1 base at V and 5 bases at J, with 10 bases between the two ends. The germline CDR1 and CDR2 sequences are KGHSH and LQKENI. The CDR3 spans 14 residues. DNA for the CDR3: TGTGCCAGCTCACCACAACAGGGCAAAGATACGCAGTATTTT. Translation gives CASSPQQGKDTQYF.

This clone was seen once. This chain joins TRBV5-8 and TRBJ2-3, with 15 positions matching TRBD2. V lost 2 bases to trimming and J lost 1 base; unmatched junction nucleotides: 5. In germline, CDR1 is SGHTS, CDR2 YDEGEE. This CDR3 contains 18 residues. The CDR3 loop reads CASSFGLAGGLGTDTQYF. The CDR3 DNA is TGTGCCAGCAGCTTCGGACTAGCGGGGGGGCTGGGCACAGATACGCAGTATTTT.

This chain uses TRBV5-4 with TRBJ1-2; D not resolved. The CDR3 totals 12 residues. Deletions cut 3 bases from V and 8 bases from J, with 11 bases between. From germline, CDR1 is SGHNT and CDR2 YYREEE (reference sequence). The chain's CDR3 is CASSSLDVGYTF. CDR3 coding DNA: TGTGCCAGCAGCTCCCTAGATGTGGGCTACACCTTC.

V gene TRBV11-1 combines with J gene TRBJ1-1; 8 bases are shared with TRBD1. Losses at the gene ends were 5 bases for V and 2 bases for J; bases not matched to a gene: 7. There are 15 residues in the CDR3. Looked up from germline, CDR1 is SGHAT and CDR2 is FQDESV (reference sequence). CDR3 bases: TGTGCCAGCAGCGCAGACAGGGGAGTTAACACTGAAGCTTTCTTT. As protein: CASSADRGVNTEAFF.

The gene calls are TRBV19 and TRBJ1-2, with 9 positions matching TRBD1. J gave up 5 bases and V 7 bases, and 14 bases lay outside the gene matches. The V gene's germline CDR1 is LNHDA and CDR2 SQIVND (reference sequence). The CDR3 is 16 residues long. The CDR3 DNA sequence: TGTGCCAGTATCCCAGGGACAGGGACTTTCGGTTATGGCTACACCTTC. It yields the protein CASIPGTGTFGYGYTF.

V gene TRBV15 combines with J gene TRBJ1-4; perhaps TRBD1 as D (6 bases). This CDR3 has 14 residues. V lost 1 base and J 8 bases, leaving 11 bases between the germline ends. CDR1 and CDR2 (germline): LNHNV, YYDKDF (reference sequence). The CDR3, as DNA: TGTGCCACCAGCAGAGTGGGCGGACAGGAAAAACTGTTTTTT. This codes for CATSRVGGQEKLFF. The full variable domain, its missing parts supplied by reference TRBV15 and TRBJ1-4, is DAMVIQNPRYQVTQFGKPVTLSCSQTLNHNVMYWYQQKSSQAPKLLFHYYDKDFNNEADTPDNFQSRRPNTSFCFLDIRSPGLGDTAMYLCATSRVGGQEKLFFGSGTQLSVL.

Only one count was recorded for this clone. This CDR3 reads CASSPTGQGKGEQYV. The CDR3 nucleotides read TGTGCCAGCAGTCCAACGGGACAGGGGAAGGGCGAGCAGTACGTC. The rearrangement joins TRBV27 to TRBJ2-7, with 10 bases aligning to TRBD1. Germline V gives CDR1 MNHEY, CDR2 SMNVEV (reference sequence). Trimming removed 5 bases from V and 6 bases from J; junction bases left unmatched: 10. The CDR3 spans 15 residues.

The chain combines TRBV29-1 with TRBJ1-1; D ambiguous. Germline CDR1 and CDR2: SQVTM and ANQGSEA. V was clipped by 7 bases and J by 2 bases, with 11 bases between them. CDR3 length: 12 amino acids. The CDR3 spells CSARRPNTEAFF. CDR3 in DNA: TGCAGCGCCCGGAGGCCCAACACTGAAGCTTTCTTT. The variable domain in full, completed from reference TRBV29-1 and TRBJ1-1, reads SAVISQKPSRDICQRGTSLTIQCQVDSQVTMMFWYRQQPGQSLTLIATANQGSEATYESGFVIDKFPISRPNLTFSTLTVSNMSPEDSSIYLCSARRPNTEAFFGQGTRLTVV.

Here the CDR3 DNA reads TGTGCCAGCAGTTTTGCGAGCGAGCAGTTCTTC. Translation: CASSFASEQFF. This chain links TRBV27 with TRBJ2-1; D is uncertain. This CDR3 is built from 11 residues. In germline, CDR1 is MNHEY, CDR2 SMNVEV (reference sequence). V dropped 3 bases and J dropped 10 bases, with 7 bases sitting between them.